This T cell receptor beta chain was captured by sequencing in a study of cytomegalovirus exposure and HLA in healthy donors. Whole-study results and caveats: Accurate prediction of most subjects' HLA-A and HLA-B alleles from TCR beta sequences was reported. A later analysis reportedly found fewer N-insertions in an Asian-associated ancestry cluster than the approximately 730-donor mean. Earlier findings revealed that most TCR beta V segments proved productive either about 87% or about 30% of the time.

This CDR3 is 14 amino acids long. Notes on this clone: Its cognate antigen is unknown.

The PCR made use of 60 Vbeta and 13 Jbeta primers. The protocol was immunoSEQ multiplex PCR, while the TCRdb copy is restricted to in-frame clones and leaves out a portion. The sample includes 190,000 or so clones, around 79% of them seen just once. The gene calls are TRBV21-1 and TRBJ2-1; whether TRBD2, the table's D call, matches the DNA was not checked. TRBV21-1 is assigned pseudogene status. The TCR comes from a girl under 18 in good health and CMV-seropositive. Sequences were obtained from PBMCs. CDR3 protein: CASSKALSGDEQFF. CDR3 bases: TGTGCCAGCAGCAAAGCCCTAAGCGGTGACGAGCAGTTCTTC.